Below, 4 T cell receptor delta chains from the same sample are listed, as sequenced in a study of Vδ1+ human thymocytes. Study results and limitations: In the thymus, TRG and TRD repertoires looked highly polyclonal with Gaussian CDR3 lengths.

Sequences come from RNA converted to cDNA by reverse transcription. CDR3 amplicons came from multiplex PCR with pooled V-gene forward and constant-region reverse primers. TCRdb re-analyzed the multiplex PCR reads via CATT. The profile shows about 25,000 delta-chain clones, 29% of them singletons. No cognate antigen is known for these TCRs. The sequencing sample was made of Vdelta1+ gamma-delta thymocytes from the thymus. Subset: FACS-sorted CD3+ TCRalphabeta- TCRVdelta1+ TCRVdelta2- thymocytes. These receptors were obtained from a boy younger than two who had congenital heart surgery.

This clone has a handful of counts. V is TRDV1 and J is TRDJ1, with 7 positions matching TRDD3. V trimming: 0 bases; J trimming: 0 bases; junction bases outside the gene matches: 19. This CDR3 comprises 21 residues. CDR1 and CDR2 (germline): TSWWSYY, QGS. CDR3 coding DNA: TGTGCTCTTGGGGAACTTTCGGGTGGGGATAGATCCCTTTGGTACACCGATAAACTCATCTTT. It is translated as CALGELSGGDRSLWYTDKLIF.

V usage is TRDV1 and J usage is TRDJ1; 9 nucleotides agree with TRDD3. Germline CDR1 reads TSWWSYY; CDR2 reads QGS. The CDR3 loop spans 22 amino acids. Unmatched junction bases numbered 31, after V lost 3 bases and J lost 8 bases. This CDR3 is CALGDPRVLPPTGGRCPPKLIF. The CDR3 DNA reads TGTGCTCTTGGGGACCCCAGGGTCCTCCCCCCTACTGGGGGACGATGTCCTCCCAAACTCATCTTT.

A few counts support this clone. At one end the junction does not follow the germline gene, possibly because of a read error. The V and J genes are TRDV1 and TRDJ1, with 9 nucleotides matching TRDD2. The CDR3 sequence is 21 residues long. Germline values: CDR1 TSWWSYY, CDR2 QGS. CDR3 amino acids: CALGELLPSYVGGMGTDKFIF. For the CDR3, the DNA is TGTGCTCTTGGGGAACTCCTTCCTTCCTACGTCGGGGGGATGGGCACCGATAAATTCATCTTT.

This chain uses TRDV1 with TRDJ1; 8 bases agree with TRDD3. Losses at the gene ends were 4 bases for V and 0 bases for J; bases not matched to a gene: 22. The CDR3 is made up of 21 amino acids. CDR1 is TSWWSYY, CDR2 QGS, per germline. This chain's CDR3 is CALGAIPFDGYWGSHTDKLIF. CDR3 DNA: TGTGCTCTTGGGGCTATTCCCTTCGATGGATACTGGGGGTCCCACACCGATAAACTCATCTTT.